This T cell receptor (beta chain) was identified during a study of regulatory T cells in long-lasting Graves disease. Germline CDR1 is SEHNR and CDR2 is FQNEAQ (reference sequence). This CDR3 region has 14 residues. Trimming left V 5 bases short and J 4 bases short, with 14 bases between. In its sample, this clonotype was seen many times. Its specificity is not known. Study observations and caveats: TRBV28, TRBJ1-2 and TRBJ2-5 were segments that persistent disease favored. The study found persistent patients shared more public clonotypes (over 2,500) than new patients (just over 950). The TCR repertoire of persistent Graves' patients was less diverse than that of newly diagnosed ones.

CDR3 regions were amplified by Arm-PCR using iRepertoire HTBI primers to build TCR beta libraries. One entry per CDR3 protein results from TCRdb running MiXCR on the multiplex PCR reads. The sample consists of 500,000 to 700,000 distinct CDR3 sequences, about 16% of them appearing once. Noted time point: newly diagnosed GD, antithyroid drugs for less than 3 months. Scientists built the TCR library using RNA that was extracted from PBMCs. The sample also formed part of further work on T cells in Graves' hyperthyroidism and ophthalmopathy.

The material sequenced was peripheral blood mononuclear cells (PBMCs), taken at new diagnosis, from a patient treated with antithyroid drugs. The source is a woman between 25 and 40 years old with Graves disease. The rearrangement joins TRBV7-9 to TRBJ2-5, with a possible D match to TRBD1 (6 bases). CDR3 coding DNA: TGTGCCAGCAGCCGGACAGCCACGGTAGAGACCCAGTACTTC. Translated: CASSRTATVETQYF.